This is a list of T cell receptor beta chains from one sample in a study of T cell changes during pregnancy in multiple sclerosis. The repertoire was sequenced with immunoSEQ multiplex PCR; TCRdb's copy has only in-frame clones and lacks some. The profile shows 80,000 to 100,000 clones, 91% of them singletons. The sample here was peripheral blood, taken after pregnancy. The receptor source for this set is a female donor in good health, enrolled as a control in a pregnancy study. The CDR3 runs from the conserved cysteine through the conserved F or W. A D gene is named only where the DNA matches it firmly. Clone size is shown for a subset of rows, as once, few, many or a class of expanded clone.

TRBV7-2	-	13	TRBJ1-2	-	TGTGCCAGCAGCTTCGACAGCTACTATGGCTACACCTTC	CASSFDSYYGYTF
TRBV2	-	13	TRBJ1-1	-	TGTGCCAGCAAGCCGGGGTTGAACACTGAAGCTTTCTTT	CASKPGLNTEAFF
TRBV4-3	-	12	TRBJ2-7	TRBD2	TGCGCCAGCAGCCTGACGGGGGGCGAGCAGTACTTC	CASSLTGGEQYF
TRBV19	-	13	TRBJ2-7	-	TGTGCCAGTAGTGTAACATACAGCTACGAGCAGTACTTC	CASSVTYSYEQYF
TRBV6-6	once	13	TRBJ2-7	-	TGTGCCAGCAGTTACGGGGGCACCTACGAGCAGTACTTC	CASSYGGTYEQYF
TRBV11-2	-	15	TRBJ2-1	TRBD2	TGTGCCAGCAGCGGTTGGACTAGCGGGGGGTCTCGGCAGTTCTTC	CASSGWTSGGSRQFF
TRBV10-3	-	13	TRBJ1-2	TRBD1	TGTGCCATCAGTGTCGAGGGGGCCTATGGCTACACCTTC	CAISVEGAYGYTF
TRBV19	-	12	TRBJ1-1	-	TGTGCCAGTAGTCCTTCGGGGACTGAAGCTTTCTTT	CASSPSGTEAFF
TRBV4-1	-	14	TRBJ2-5	TRBD2	TGCGCCAGCAGCGGGCTCGGGGGGCAAGAGACCCAGTACTTC	CASSGLGGQETQYF
TRBV18	-	14	TRBJ1-5	-	TGTGCCAGCTCACAGGCGGGGGGGCGAGAGCCCCAGCATTTT	CASSQAGGREPQHF
TRBV4-1	-	17	TRBJ2-3	-	TGCGCCAGCAGCCAAGATCCCCCGGGACTCCGAGAAGATACGCAGTATTTT	CASSQDPPGLREDTQYF
TRBV27	once	14	TRBJ2-1	TRBD2	TGTGCCAGCCGGGGGGTTTTTGGAGGCAATGAGCAGTTCTTC	CASRGVFGGNEQFF
TRBV30	once	14	TRBJ2-5	TRBD2	TGTGCCTGGAGTAAGGGACTAGCGGGGGAGACCCAGTACTTC	CAWSKGLAGETQYF
TRBV4-3	-	18	TRBJ2-7	TRBD2	TGCGCCAGCAGCCAAGATCGCTTAATTGGGACTACCCACTACGAGCAGTACTTC	CASSQDRLIGTTHYEQYF
TRBV7-9	-	15	TRBJ2-7	-	TGTGCCAGCAGCAGACAGCTAACCGTCTCCTACGAGCAGTACTTC	CASSRQLTVSYEQYF
TRBV11-3	-	13	TRBJ2-2	TRBD1	TGTGCCAGCAGCACCGGGACAGTGAGGGAGCTGTTTTTT	CASSTGTVRELFF
TRBV7-2	-	15	TRBJ2-7	TRBD1	TGTGCCAGCAGCGAAGTGACAGGGGGCTCCTACGAGCAGTACTTC	CASSEVTGGSYEQYF
TRBV7-2	-	19	TRBJ1-1	-	TGTGCCAGCAGCTTAAGATCAGGGTCCCTCATCAAGGTGAACACTGAAGCTTTCTTT	CASSLRSGSLIKVNTEAFF
TRBV4-3	-	17	TRBJ2-5	-	TGCGCCAGCAGCCTATCCCGGGCAGGGGCCCTCCAAGAGACCCAGTACTTC	CASSLSRAGALQETQYF
TRBV6-6	-	12	TRBJ1-1	-	TGTGCCAGCAGTTACACGGAGGGTGAAGCTTTCTTT	CASSYTEGEAFF
TRBV11-2	-	16	TRBJ1-1	TRBD1	TGTGCCACCTCAACAACCGGGACAGGGGTTTCCACTGAAGCTTTCTTT	CATSTTGTGVSTEAFF
TRBV9	-	15	TRBJ1-5	TRBD1	TGTGCCAGCAGCCCGACGGACAGGGTTGTTCAGCCCCAGCATTTT	CASSPTDRVVQPQHF
TRBV4-3	-	15	TRBJ1-4	-	TGCGCCAGCAGCCAAGATTTGGCCACTAATGAAAAACTGTTTTTT	CASSQDLATNEKLFF
TRBV9	once	15	TRBJ1-6	TRBD1	TGTGCCAGCAGCGTAGGGACAGGAAATAATTCACCCCTCCACTTT	CASSVGTGNNSPLHF
TRBV11-1	-	15	TRBJ2-1	TRBD1	TGTGCCAGCAGCTTGGACAGGGGGCATGAAAATGAGCAGTTCTTC	CASSLDRGHENEQFF
TRBV4-3	-	15	TRBJ1-4	TRBD1	TGCGCCAGCAGCCTCTCGGACAGGGCGGGGGAAAAACTGTTTTTT	CASSLSDRAGEKLFF
TRBV11-2	-	15	TRBJ1-2	-	TGTGCCAGCAGCTCGCCTCAGGGTTCCCGCTATGGCTACACCTTC	CASSSPQGSRYGYTF
TRBV7-2	few	12	TRBJ1-1	-	TGTGCCAGCAGCGCCAGGGGCACTGAAGCTTTCTTT	CASSARGTEAFF
TRBV7-6	-	16	TRBJ1-2	TRBD1	TGTGCCAGCAGCCCCCGGACAGGGGGCGTTTTGGATGGCTACACCTTC	CASSPRTGGVLDGYTF
TRBV5-4	-	15	TRBJ1-4	-	TGTGCCAGCAGCCCTAAATTTCCGTCCGGGGAAAAACTGTTTTTT	CASSPKFPSGEKLFF
TRBV29-1	-	12	TRBJ1-2	-	TGCAGCGAAAGGGACAACCAAGCTGGCTACACCTTC	CSERDNQAGYTF
TRBV7-6	-	15	TRBJ2-7	-	TGTGCCAGCAGCCTAGGGGGGGGCGGGTCCTACGAGCAGTACTTC	CASSLGGGGSYEQYF
TRBV6-1	-	17	TRBJ2-2	TRBD1	TGTGCCAGCAGTAAAGCCGGGACAGGGAGATCCACCGGGGAGCTGTTTTTT	CASSKAGTGRSTGELFF
TRBV7-9	-	12	TRBJ2-7	-	TGTGCCAGCAGCGCGGAGCCCTACGAGCAGTACTTC	CASSAEPYEQYF
TRBV5-4	-	14	TRBJ1-1	-	TGTGCCAGCAGCCCGGGGAGGGGAGGAACTGAAGCTTTCTTT	CASSPGRGGTEAFF
TRBV10-3	-	16	TRBJ2-1	TRBD2	TGTGCCATCAGTGACCCCGGGGGGGGTCAGAACAATGAGCAGTTCTTC	CAISDPGGGQNNEQFF
TRBV18	-	17	TRBJ2-1	-	TGTGCCAGCTCACCACAGTGGGGCCCGACGTCGTACAATGAGCAGTTCTTC	CASSPQWGPTSYNEQFF
TRBV7-3	-	18	TRBJ2-3	TRBD1	TGTGCCAGCAGCCTGGGGCGAAGGGGGCAACCTAGCACAGATACGCAGTATTTT	CASSLGRRGQPSTDTQYF
TRBV4-3	once	15	TRBJ2-3	-	TGCGCCAGCAGCGCCCGGCGGGCCTACACAGATACGCAGTATTTT	CASSARRAYTDTQYF
TRBV7-8	-	14	TRBJ1-1	-	TGTGCCAGCAGCTTATCGGTGAGCACAGGGGAAGCTTTCTTT	CASSLSVSTGEAFF
TRBV28	-	11	TRBJ1-2	-	TGTGCCAGCAGTACAAACTATGGCTACACCTTC	CASSTNYGYTF
TRBV6-5	-	15	TRBJ1-2	-	TGTGCCAGCAGGCAAGGCAGGCGTGATAACTATGGCTACACCTTC	CASRQGRRDNYGYTF
TRBV30	-	14	TRBJ1-5	TRBD1	TGTGCCTGGACCGGGACAGGCCCCAATCAGCCCCAGCATTTT	CAWTGTGPNQPQHF
TRBV4-2	-	17	TRBJ1-2	TRBD1	TGTGCCAGCAGCCCAGTTGGGACAGGGTTATCGGTGCAGGGCTACACCTTC	CASSPVGTGLSVQGYTF
TRBV21-1	-	14	TRBJ1-5	-	TGTGCCAGCAGCAAACAGGGGGCGGAACAGCCCCAGCATTTT	CASSKQGAEQPQHF
TRBV6-1	-	14	TRBJ2-5	TRBD2	TGTGCCAGCAGATTAGCGGGGGGGCAAGAGACCCAGTACTTC	CASRLAGGQETQYF
TRBV4-3	-	18	TRBJ1-2	-	TGCGCCAGCAGCCAAGTACGAGGAACCCCTATAGCTAACTATGGCTACACCTTC	CASSQVRGTPIANYGYTF
TRBV5-1	-	17	TRBJ1-6	TRBD1	TGCGCCAGCAGCTCCACAGGGGGCAGCGCCTATAATTCACCCCTCCACTTT	CASSSTGGSAYNSPLHF
TRBV18	-	14	TRBJ1-2	-	TGTGCCAGCTCACCCAGGTCCGAACCCTATGGCTACACCTTC	CASSPRSEPYGYTF